This T cell receptor (beta chain) was captured by sequencing in a study of tumor-infiltrating lymphocytes in primary liver carcinoma (dated by TCRdb to about 2017). Turning to the overall study: Hepatocellular carcinoma (four) or combined HCC and intrahepatic cholangiocarcinoma (one) was present in the five patients, who were three men and two women aged 30 to 69 years. Tumors of the five patients were stage T1-T3 N0M0 with maximum diameters of roughly 4.2 to 11 cm. A total of roughly 35 specimens from 5 patients went through TCRbeta repertoire sequencing, namely 25 tumor regions, 5 adjacent noncancerous liver tissues and 5 peripheral blood samples. High reproducibility was observed for the technical replicate repertoires, with mean shared-clone rates around 0.9 and correlation coefficients above 0.98. Agilent mRNA microarray profiling was performed on the roughly 27 tumor region samples to relate TCRbeta repertoire diversity to the local molecular phenotype. Samples yielded roughly 3.5 to 7.5 million productive TCRbeta reads; read depth did not differ significantly between tissue types. The study combined TCRbeta repertoire sequencing, expression microarrays and whole-exome sequencing across five regions of each liver tumor, with adjacent normal tissue and blood.

Without any cell sorting, total RNA and DNA were extracted together from 20-30 mg of bulk tissue using the AllPrep DNA/RNA mini kit. Between late 2015 and March 2016, about 5 patients in China with histopathologically diagnosed primary liver carcinoma had their tumors surgically resected. At the time of sampling, the patients had chronic HBV infection and had not received any treatment. Each tumor was sampled at five spatially separated regions: the tumor centre plus the superior, inferior, left-lateral and right-lateral poles. Histological examination found more than 75% viable tumor cells in every tumor sample. Fresh tumor and adjacent tissue pieces were bisected; one half was stored in RNAlater at -80°C, the other sent for histology. This clonotype was picked up a small number of times. Its antigen is still unknown. The junction and the germline gene differ at one end; a read error may be behind it.

The research as a whole found: Repertoire overlap was higher between tumor regions (mean about 36%) than tumor-adjacent (approximately 17%) or tumor-blood (about 15%) pairs, consistent with antigen-driven expansion. The top 250 clones made up a significantly larger repertoire fraction in tumors than in blood (p = 0.039). Because the samples were bulk and unsorted, CD4+ and CD8+ T cell repertoires could not be compared. The study included only 4 to 6 patients, and the authors note findings should be validated in a larger study. Because only the TCR beta chain was sequenced and unpaired alpha chains were not captured, true repertoire diversity is likely underestimated. Only roughly 8-25% of top clones appeared in all five regions of a tumor, which suggests that tumor-infiltrating T cells are spatially heterogeneous.

Starting from roughly 500 ng total RNA, TCRbeta-specific cDNA was produced by reverse transcription with a constant-region primer and ProtoScript II reverse transcriptase. Construction of the TCRbeta libraries relied on three nested rounds of multiplex PCR, following a slightly modified ARM-PCR procedure. Sample barcodes and Illumina adapters were attached in a final 25-cycle PCR using Deep VentR polymerase. Before sequencing, amplicons between 200 and 500 bp were purified from gel using a QIAquick gel extraction kit. An Illumina HiSeq 2500 was used to sequence the TCRbeta amplicons, generating 250-bp paired-end reads. Turning to the authors' computational methods: Trimmomatic v0.33 was used to quality-trim the reads, and FLASH v1.2.11 was used to merge paired reads so that full CDR3 sequences could be recovered. V, D and J germline segments were assigned to the rearranged TCRbeta sequences using MiGEC v1.2.1b. Clonotype statistics and Shannon-Wiener diversity indices were computed with VDJtools v1.0.0. Except for diversity analysis, only each sample's 250 most abundant clonotypes were used in subsequent analyses to reduce sampling bias. TCRdb passed the public sequencing reads through fastp at Q25 and MiXCR, retaining productive beta sequences. When rows share a CDR3 protein, they turn into one entry using the most common DNA and genes. Here the V and J calls rest on TCRdb's processing, not on the authors' analysis. Recorded for this sample are nearly 45,000 distinct CDR3 sequences; around 70% of them occurred a single time. Of the sample, 19% falls within the top ten clones.

The origin of this receptor is a man aged 35 to 55 with primary liver carcinoma and hepatitis B virus infection. Material: liver tumor tissue from sampling region 2. In the paper's terms, the cell subset or site label means: tumor region T2, inferior pole.

The nucleotide sequence reads as follows: TGTACCAGTAGCTTAGATCTGGGGGTGGCTCAACCCCAGCATTTT. It codes for CTSSLDLGVAQPQHF. Recombination linked TRBV11-3 to TRBJ1-5, and the D gene may be TRBD1, 5 bases matching. CDR1 and CDR2 are drawn from the germline V gene: SGHNT, YENEEA. The CDR3 sequence holds 15 residues, the cysteine and phenylalanine included. Just the 45-base CDR3 DNA is kept, in frame starting at base 1. The CDR3 plus the reference TRBV11-3 and TRBJ1-5 genes for the other parts give the full variable domain: EAGVVQSPRYKIIEKKQPVAFWCNPISGHNTLYWYLQNLGQGPELLIRYENEEAVDDSQLPKDRFSAERLKGVDSTLKIQPAELGDSAVYLCTSSLDLGVAQPQHFGDGTRLSIL.